These 6 T cell receptor beta chains came from one sample sequenced in a study of T cell repertoires in cytomegalovirus infection. Via MiXCR, TCRdb re-called the reads, giving one row per CDR3 protein. The profile shows approximately 600,000 distinct CDR3 sequences, 40% of them singletons. These receptors have no identified antigens. Material: cultured PBMCs, obtained from culture after CMV antigen stimulation. These receptors were collected from a human donor in good health (CMV status not recorded). Some clones in this sample may be carry-over from other donors' samples.

The chain has TRBV6-5 and TRBJ1-4; 7 bases are shared with TRBD1. The CDR3 has 14 amino acids. Losses at the gene ends were 5 bases for V and 7 bases for J; bases not matched to a gene: 7. Germline values: CDR1 MNHEY, CDR2 SVGAGI. CDR3 sequence (DNA): TGTGCCAGCAGTCGCGGGACAGTTGGTGAAAAACTGTTTTTT. Residues: CASSRGTVGEKLFF.

V and J are TRBV7-2 and TRBJ1-6, with a possible D match to TRBD1 (6 bases). V was cut by 3 bases and J by 7 bases, with 13 bases left in between. The CDR3 is 15 amino acids. Looked up from germline, CDR1 is SGHTA and CDR2 is FQGNSA. CDR3 nucleotides: TGTGCCAGCAGCTTTTCGGACAGAAACAATTCACCCCTCCACTTT. Protein product: CASSFSDRNNSPLHF. The full variable domain, its missing parts supplied by reference TRBV7-2 and TRBJ1-6, is GAGVSQSPSNKVTEKGKDVELRCDPISGHTALYWYRQSLGQGLEFLIYFQGNSAPDKSGLPSDRFSAERTGGSVSTLTIQRTQQEDSAVYLCASSFSDRNNSPLHFGNGTRLTVT.

The table lists this clonotype with a few counts. This chain links TRBV5-5 with TRBJ1-5, with TRBD1 as a possible D gene (6 bases). The V end lost 2 bases, the J end lost 7 bases, and 13 bases lay between the germline ends. The V gene's germline CDR1 is SGHKS and CDR2 YYEKEE (reference sequence). The CDR3 contains 14 residues. The CDR3 sequence: CASSLQGLGQPQHF. The DNA for the CDR3 is TGTGCCAGCAGCTTACAGGGACTCGGGCAGCCCCAGCATTTT.

This chain links TRBV7-2 with TRBJ1-6; 10 bases map to TRBD1. This CDR3 has 15 residues. V lost 2 bases and J lost 10; bases outside the gene matches: 5. The germline V gene encodes CDR1 SGHTA and CDR2 FQGNSA. The DNA of the CDR3 is TGTGCCAGCAGCTTAAGGACAGGGGGTGGGTCACCCCTCCACTTT. This sequence encodes CASSLRTGGGSPLHF.

The chain employs TRBV6-5 and TRBJ2-7; 9 bases are a match to TRBD1. Germline lookup yields CDR1 MNHEY and CDR2 SVGAGI. V lost 6 bases and J lost 4; bases outside the gene matches: 4. The CDR3 totals 13 residues. The CDR3 here is CASRLGQGYEQYF. The CDR3 bases are TGTGCCAGCAGACTGGGACAGGGTTACGAGCAGTACTTC.

This sequence joins TRBV11-2 and TRBJ2-7; the match to TRBD2 covers 7 bases. The CDR3 loop spans 15 amino acids. J lost 5 bases, V lost 5 bases, and 12 bases had no gene match. CDR1 is SGHAT and CDR2 is FQNNGV in the germline V gene. CDR3 DNA: TGTGCCAGCAGCCCCGAGCTAGCGGCGCGTGACGAGCAGTACTTC. It yields the protein CASSPELAARDEQYF.